The TCR beta chain under discussion was sequenced for a study of cytomegalovirus exposure and HLA in healthy donors. General study findings and limits: With DRB1 most and HLA-C fewest, TCR association rates differed between HLA loci in a later analysis.

As concerns this clone: Its matching antigen is unknown.

This PCR relied on a set of 60 Vbeta primers and 13 Jbeta primers. Repertoires were generated with immunoSEQ multiplex PCR, while TCRdb's copy carries only in-frame clones and drops some. The data contain 150,000 to 200,000 clones, 76% of them singletons. With 6 bases removed from V and 1 base from J, the gap between germline ends came to 12 bases. Germline lookup yields CDR1 SQVTM and CDR2 ANQGSEA. The CDR3 runs to 14 residues. The chain joins TRBV29-1 to TRBJ1-4; tentatively, D is TRBD1 (5 bases). The source material was PBMCs. The receptor's source is a female donor in good health and CMV-seronegative. CDR3 sequence reads: CSVPTGGTNEKLFF. The DNA for the CDR3 is TGCAGCGTACCTACAGGTGGAACTAATGAAAAACTGTTTTTT.